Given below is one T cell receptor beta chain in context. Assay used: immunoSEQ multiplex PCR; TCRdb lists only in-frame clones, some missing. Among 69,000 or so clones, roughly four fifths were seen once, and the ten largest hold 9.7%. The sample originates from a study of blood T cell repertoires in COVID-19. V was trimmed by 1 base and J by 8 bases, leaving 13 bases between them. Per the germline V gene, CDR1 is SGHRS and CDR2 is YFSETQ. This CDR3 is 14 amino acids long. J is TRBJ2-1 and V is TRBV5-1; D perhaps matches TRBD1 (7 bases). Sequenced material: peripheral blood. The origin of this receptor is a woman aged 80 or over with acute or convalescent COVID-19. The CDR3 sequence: CASSLSPGGHEQFF. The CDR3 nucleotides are TGCGCCAGCAGCTTGAGTCCAGGGGGGCATGAGCAGTTCTTC. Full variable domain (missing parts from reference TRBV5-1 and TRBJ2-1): KAGVTQTPRYLIKTRGQQVTLSCSPISGHRSVSWYQQTPGQGLQFLFEYFSETQRNKGNFPGRFSGRQFSNSRSEMNVSTLELGDSALYLCASSLSPGGHEQFFGPGTRLTVL.